The clone carrying this TCR beta chain has just a few counts. The antigen is undetermined. Barcoded TCR alpha and TCR beta cDNA libraries with UMIs came from 5'RACE using constant-segment primers. TCRdb processed the 5' RACE reads anew with MiXCR; each CDR3 protein has one entry. The sample carries approximately 300,000 distinct CDR3 sequences, approximately 15% recorded once. Trimming cost V 4 bases and J 1 base, with 10 bases left between them. This CDR3 comprises 15 residues. Germline assignment: CDR1 SEHNR and CDR2 FQNEAQ (reference sequence). This sample was included in a study of T-cell memory formation after mild COVID-19. Findings and limits, study-wide: Contracting clones, day 15 to 85, had balanced CD4/CD8, and later expanders favored CD4+. Pre-infection memory carried some responding clones, suggesting that cross-reactive memory joined.

The chain carries TRBV7-9 and TRBJ2-2; possibly TRBD1 for D (6 bases). The receptor was derived from a young man who had mild COVID-19 (a few samples of this study predate the infection). Cell type and time point are not known. Material: PBMCs or a T cell subset sorted from them (not recorded which). The CDR3 is CASSYRDLNTGELFF. The DNA of the CDR3 is TGTGCCAGCAGCTACAGGGACCTGAACACCGGGGAGCTGTTTTTT. The whole variable domain, remainder taken from reference TRBV7-9 and TRBJ2-2, is DTGVSQNPRHKITKRGQNVTFRCDPISEHNRLYWYRQTLGQGPEFLTYFQNEAQLEKSRLLSDRFSAERPKGSFSTLEIQRTEQGDSAMYLCASSYRDLNTGELFFGEGSRLTVL.